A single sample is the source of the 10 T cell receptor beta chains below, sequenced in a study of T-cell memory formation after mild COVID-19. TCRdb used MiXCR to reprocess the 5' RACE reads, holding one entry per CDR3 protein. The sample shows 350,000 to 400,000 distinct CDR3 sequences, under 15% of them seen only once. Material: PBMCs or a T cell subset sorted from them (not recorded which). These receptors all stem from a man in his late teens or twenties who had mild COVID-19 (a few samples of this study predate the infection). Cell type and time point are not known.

Written as DNA, the CDR3 is TGTGCCAGCAGCCAAGATCAACGACAGCCCCAGCATTTT. This codes for CASSQDQRQPQHF. The chain has TRBV3-1 and TRBJ1-5; D not resolved. The CDR3 has 13 amino acids. The germline V gene has CDR1 LGHDT and CDR2 YNNKEL (reference sequence). Trimming removed 0 bases from V and 7 bases from J, with 7 bases in between.

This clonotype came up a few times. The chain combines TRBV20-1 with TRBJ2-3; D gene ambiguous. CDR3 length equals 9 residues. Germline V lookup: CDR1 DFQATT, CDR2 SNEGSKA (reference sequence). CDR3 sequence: CRDGDTQYF. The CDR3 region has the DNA TGCAGGGACGGGGATACGCAGTATTTT.

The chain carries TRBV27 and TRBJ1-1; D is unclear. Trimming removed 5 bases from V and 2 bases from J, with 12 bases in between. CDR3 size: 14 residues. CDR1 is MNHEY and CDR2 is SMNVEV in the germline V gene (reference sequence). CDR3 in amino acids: CASSPRYGNTEAFF. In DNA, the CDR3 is TGTGCCAGCAGTCCCCGATATGGCAACACTGAAGCTTTCTTT.

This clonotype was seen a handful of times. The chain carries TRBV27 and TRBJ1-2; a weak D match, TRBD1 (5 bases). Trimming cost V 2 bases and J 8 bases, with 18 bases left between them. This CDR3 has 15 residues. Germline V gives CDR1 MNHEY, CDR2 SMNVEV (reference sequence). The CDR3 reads CASSLRGRNRGGYTF. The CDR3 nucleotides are TGTGCCAGCAGTTTAAGGGGCCGCAACCGAGGGGGCTACACCTTC.

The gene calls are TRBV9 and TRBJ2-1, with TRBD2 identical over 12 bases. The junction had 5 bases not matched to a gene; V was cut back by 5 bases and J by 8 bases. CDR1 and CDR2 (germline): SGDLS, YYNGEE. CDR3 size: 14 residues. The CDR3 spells CASSRTSGVHEQFF. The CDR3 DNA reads TGTGCCAGCAGTCGGACTAGCGGGGTACATGAGCAGTTCTTC.

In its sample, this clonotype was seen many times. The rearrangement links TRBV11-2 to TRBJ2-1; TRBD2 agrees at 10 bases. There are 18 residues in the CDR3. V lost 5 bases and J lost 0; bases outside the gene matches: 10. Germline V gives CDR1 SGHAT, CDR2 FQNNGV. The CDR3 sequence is CASSRGLSGGSSYNEQFF. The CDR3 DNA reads TGTGCCAGCAGCCGCGGGCTTAGCGGGGGGTCCTCCTACAATGAGCAGTTCTTC.

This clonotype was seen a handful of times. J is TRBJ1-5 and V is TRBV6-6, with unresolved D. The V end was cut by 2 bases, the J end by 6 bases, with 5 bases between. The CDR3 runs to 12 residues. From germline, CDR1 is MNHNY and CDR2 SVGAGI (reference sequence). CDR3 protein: CASSYGSQPQHF. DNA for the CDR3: TGTGCCAGCAGTTACGGGAGTCAGCCCCAGCATTTT.

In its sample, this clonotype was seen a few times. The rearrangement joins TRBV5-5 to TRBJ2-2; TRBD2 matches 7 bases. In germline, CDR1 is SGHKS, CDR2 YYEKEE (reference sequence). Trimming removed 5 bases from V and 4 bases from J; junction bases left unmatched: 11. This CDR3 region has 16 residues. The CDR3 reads CASRRNLGGATGELFF. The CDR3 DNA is TGTGCCAGCAGAAGAAACCTGGGAGGGGCCACCGGGGAGCTGTTTTTT.

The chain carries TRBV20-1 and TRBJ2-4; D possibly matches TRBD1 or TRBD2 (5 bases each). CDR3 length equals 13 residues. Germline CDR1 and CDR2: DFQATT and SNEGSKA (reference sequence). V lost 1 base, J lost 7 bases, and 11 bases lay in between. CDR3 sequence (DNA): TGCAGTGCTAGAGTCGTCAGGGAGAACATTCAGTACTTC. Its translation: CSARVVRENIQYF.

CDR3 coding DNA: TGTGCCAGCAGCTCAGGCGGACCGAGGTACAATGAGCAGTTCTTC. Protein product: CASSSGGPRYNEQFF. The rearrangement joins TRBV7-8 to TRBJ2-1; unclear D gene. Germline CDR1 SGHVS, CDR2 FQNEAQ. V lost 4 bases, J lost 4 bases, and 14 bases lay in between. CDR3 length equals 15 residues.